This TCR beta chain was observed in a study of blood T cell repertoires in COVID-19. Overall study: In each case, the material was cDNA or gDNA derived from T cells, B-cell-depleted T cells, or PBMCs.

Germline V CDR1 and CDR2: SNHLY, FYNNEI. The CDR3 covers 15 residues. V lost 2 bases and J lost 5; bases outside the gene matches: 4. The table came from immunoSEQ multiplex PCR; TCRdb's copy has only in-frame clones and leaves some out. This sample yields under 200,000 clones, of which about four fifths are seen a single time; around 7% belongs to the top ten. This receptor was obtained from a man in his 70s with active or convalescent COVID-19. V gene TRBV2 combines with J gene TRBJ1-1; 11 bases are a match to TRBD1. Sequencing was carried out using peripheral blood. The CDR3 nucleotides are TGTGCCAGCAGTGAATGGGGACAGGGGGAAACTGAAGCTTTCTTT. It encodes CASSEWGQGETEAFF.